This T cell receptor (beta chain) was obtained from a study of shared clonotypes between healthy human individuals. The protocol was immunoSEQ multiplex PCR, while the TCRdb copy is restricted to in-frame clones and leaves out a portion. The sample shows about 680,000 clones, 55% to 85% of them seen only once. Sequencing was done on a sample of memory CD4+ T cells sorted from blood. The subset was: CD45RA-negative fraction. The source is a woman in her twenties or thirties in good health.

CDR3 sequence (DNA): TGTGCCATTGCAGGACTAGCGAAAGTTAATGAGCAGTTCTTC. Its protein is CAIAGLAKVNEQFF. This chain joins TRBV6-1 and TRBJ2-1; 9 bases agree with TRBD2. After removal of 10 bases from V and 7 bases from J, the junction contained 11 bases not matched to a gene. Germline assignment: CDR1 MNHNS and CDR2 SASEGT. This CDR3 has 14 residues.